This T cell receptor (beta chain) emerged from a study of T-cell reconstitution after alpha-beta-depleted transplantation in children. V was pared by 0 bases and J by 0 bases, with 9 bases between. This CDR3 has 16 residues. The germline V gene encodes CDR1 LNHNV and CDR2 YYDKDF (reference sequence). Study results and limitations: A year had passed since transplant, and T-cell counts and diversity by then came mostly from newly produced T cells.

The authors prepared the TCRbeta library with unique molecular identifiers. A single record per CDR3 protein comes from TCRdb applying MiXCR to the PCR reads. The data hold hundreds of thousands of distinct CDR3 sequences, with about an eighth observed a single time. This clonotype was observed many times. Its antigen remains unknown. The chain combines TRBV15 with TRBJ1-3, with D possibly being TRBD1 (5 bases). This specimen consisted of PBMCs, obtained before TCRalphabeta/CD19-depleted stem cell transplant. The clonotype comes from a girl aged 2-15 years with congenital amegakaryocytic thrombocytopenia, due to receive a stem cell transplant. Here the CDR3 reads CATSRDRGFSGNTIYF. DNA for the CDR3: TGTGCCACCAGCAGAGATCGGGGGTTCTCTGGAAACACCATATATTTT.